This TCR beta chain was obtained from a study of graft-versus-host responses after intestinal transplantation. Study summary: Transplant types were multivisceral, liver-intestinal, or isolated intestinal. Findings and limits, study-wide: In recipient marrow, GvH clones were found, and some appeared first in ileum or blood. High graft-versus-host to host-versus-graft clonal ratios were found in allografts of patients who had graft-donor T cell macrochimerism.

Note on this clone: Antigen: not known.

Some clones are missing from TCRdb's copy, which holds only in-frame ones; the method was immunoSEQ multiplex PCR. The sample consists of about 26,000 clones, 82% of them appearing once. CDR1 and CDR2 from the germline V gene are DFQATT and SNEGSKA (reference sequence). The CDR3 loop spans 11 amino acids. The chain carries TRBV20-1 and TRBJ1-2; D ambiguous. This receptor was identified in a human donor who received an intestinal transplant. Sample: unstimulated CD4+ T cells sorted from spleen or lymph node cells, taken before intestinal transplant. The CDR3 protein is CSAAGDYGYTF. CDR3 DNA: TGCAGCGCCGCTGGGGACTATGGCTACACCTTC.